The sequence of this TCR beta chain was determined in a study of blood T cell repertoires in COVID-19. Repertoires were generated with immunoSEQ multiplex PCR, while TCRdb's copy carries only in-frame clones and drops some. The sample carries 98,000 or so clones, about 86% recorded once. The CDR3 is made up of 14 amino acids. The rearrangement uses TRBV21-1 and TRBJ1-1. TRBV21-1 is noted as a pseudogene. The receptor was derived from a woman aged 55-70 years in a cohort sampled during active or convalescent COVID-19. Material: peripheral blood. The DNA for the CDR3 is TGTGCCAGGGCGGGACGAGGGTGTTACACTGAAGCTTTCTTT. It codes for CARAGRGCYTEAFF.